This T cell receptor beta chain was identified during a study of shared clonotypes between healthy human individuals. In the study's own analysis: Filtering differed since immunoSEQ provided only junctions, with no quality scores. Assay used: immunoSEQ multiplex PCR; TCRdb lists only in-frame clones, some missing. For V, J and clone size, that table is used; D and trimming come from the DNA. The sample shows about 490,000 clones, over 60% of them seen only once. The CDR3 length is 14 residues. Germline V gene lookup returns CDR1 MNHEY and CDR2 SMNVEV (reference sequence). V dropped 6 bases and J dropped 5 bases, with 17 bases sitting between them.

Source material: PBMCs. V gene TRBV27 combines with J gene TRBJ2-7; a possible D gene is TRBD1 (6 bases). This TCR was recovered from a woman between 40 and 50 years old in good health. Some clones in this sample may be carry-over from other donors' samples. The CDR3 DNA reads TGTGCCAGCAGCCGAACAGGGTGGAACAACGAGCAGTACTTC. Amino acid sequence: CASSRTGWNNEQYF.